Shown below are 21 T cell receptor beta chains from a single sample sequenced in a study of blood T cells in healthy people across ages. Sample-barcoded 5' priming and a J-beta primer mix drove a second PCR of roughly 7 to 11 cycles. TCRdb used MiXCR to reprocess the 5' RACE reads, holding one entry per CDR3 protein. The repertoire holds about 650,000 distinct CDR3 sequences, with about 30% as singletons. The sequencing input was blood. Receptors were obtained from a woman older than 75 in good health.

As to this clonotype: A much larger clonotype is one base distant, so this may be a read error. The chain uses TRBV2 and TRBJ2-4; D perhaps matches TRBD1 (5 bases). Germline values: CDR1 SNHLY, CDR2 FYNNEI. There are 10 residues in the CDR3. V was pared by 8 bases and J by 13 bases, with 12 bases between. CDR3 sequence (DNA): TGTGCCAGCCTTCGTGGGGCGCAGTACTTC. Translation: CASLRGAQYF. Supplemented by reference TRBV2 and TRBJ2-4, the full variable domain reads EPEVTQTPSHQVTQMGQEVILRCVPISNHLYFYWYRQILGQKVEFLVSFYNNEISEKSEIFDDQFSVERPDGSNFTLKIRSTKLEDSAMYFCASLRGAQYFGAGTRLSVL.

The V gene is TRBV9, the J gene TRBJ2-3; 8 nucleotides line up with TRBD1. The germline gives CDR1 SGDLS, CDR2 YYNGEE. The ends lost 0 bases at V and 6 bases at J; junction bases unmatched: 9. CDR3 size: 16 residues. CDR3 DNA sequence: TGTGCCAGCAGCGTAGCAGGGGGACAGGTGGGGGATACGCAGTATTTT. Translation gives CASSVAGGQVGDTQYF. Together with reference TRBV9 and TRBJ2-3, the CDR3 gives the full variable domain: DSGVTQTPKHLITATGQRVTLRCSPRSGDLSVYWYQQSLDQGLQFLIQYYNGEERAKGNILERFSAQQFPDLHSELNLSSLELGDSALYFCASSVAGGQVGDTQYFGPGTRLTVL.

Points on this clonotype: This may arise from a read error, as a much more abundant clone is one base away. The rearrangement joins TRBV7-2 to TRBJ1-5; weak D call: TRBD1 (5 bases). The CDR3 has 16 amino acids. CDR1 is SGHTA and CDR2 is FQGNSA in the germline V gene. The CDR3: CANSLIPGGGNQPQHF. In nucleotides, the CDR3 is TGTGCCAACAGCTTAATCCCGGGGGGAGGCAATCAGCCCCAGCATTTT.

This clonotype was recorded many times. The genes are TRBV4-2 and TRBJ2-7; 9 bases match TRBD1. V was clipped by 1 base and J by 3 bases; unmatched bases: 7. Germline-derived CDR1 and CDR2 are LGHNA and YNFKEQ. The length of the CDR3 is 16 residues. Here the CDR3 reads CASSQGHGQGFYEQYF. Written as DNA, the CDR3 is TGTGCCAGCAGCCAAGGACATGGACAGGGGTTCTACGAGCAGTACTTC.

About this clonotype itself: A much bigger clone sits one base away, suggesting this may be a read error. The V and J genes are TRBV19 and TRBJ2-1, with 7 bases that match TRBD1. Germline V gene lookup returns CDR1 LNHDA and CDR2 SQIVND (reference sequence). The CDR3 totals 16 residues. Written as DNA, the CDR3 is TGTGCCAGTACTCGAAGACAGGGCAGGTCCTACAATGAGCAGGTCTTC. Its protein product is CASTRRQGRSYNEQVF.

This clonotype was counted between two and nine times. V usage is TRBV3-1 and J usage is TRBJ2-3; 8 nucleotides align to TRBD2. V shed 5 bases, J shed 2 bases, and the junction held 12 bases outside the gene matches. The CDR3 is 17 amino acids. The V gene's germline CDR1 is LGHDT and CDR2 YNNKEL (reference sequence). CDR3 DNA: TGTGCCAGCAGCTCGACCGGCGCGGGGGGCTACACAGATACGCAGTATTTT. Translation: CASSSTGAGGYTDTQYF.

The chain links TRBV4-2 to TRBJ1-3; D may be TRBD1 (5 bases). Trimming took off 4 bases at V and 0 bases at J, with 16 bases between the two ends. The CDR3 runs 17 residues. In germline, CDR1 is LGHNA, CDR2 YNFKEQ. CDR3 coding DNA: TGTGCCAGCAGCCCTCGGGTCGGGGCGAGCTCTGGAAACACCATATATTTT. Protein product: CASSPRVGASSGNTIYF.

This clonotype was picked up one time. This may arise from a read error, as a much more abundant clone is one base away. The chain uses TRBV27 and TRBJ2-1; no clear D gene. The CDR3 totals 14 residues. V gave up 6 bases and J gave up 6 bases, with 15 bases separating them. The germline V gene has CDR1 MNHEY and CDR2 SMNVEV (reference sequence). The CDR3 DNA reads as TGTGCCAGCAGGTTGATTAGTAGCATCAATGAGCAGTTCTTC. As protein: CASRLISSINEQFF.

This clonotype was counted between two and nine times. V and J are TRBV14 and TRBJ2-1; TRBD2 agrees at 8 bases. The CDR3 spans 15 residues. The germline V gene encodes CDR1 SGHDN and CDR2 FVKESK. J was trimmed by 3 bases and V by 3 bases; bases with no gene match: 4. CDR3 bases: TGTGCCAGCAGCCATCTAAGCGGGGGCTACAATGAGCAGTTCTTC. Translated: CASSHLSGGYNEQFF.

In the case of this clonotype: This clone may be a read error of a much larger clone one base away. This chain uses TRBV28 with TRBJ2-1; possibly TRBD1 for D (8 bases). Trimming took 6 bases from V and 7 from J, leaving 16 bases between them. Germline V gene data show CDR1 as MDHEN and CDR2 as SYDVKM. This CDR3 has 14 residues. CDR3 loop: CASRFYRGGNEQFF. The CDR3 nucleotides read TGTGCCAGCAGGTTTTACAGGGGGGGAAATGAGCAGTTCTTC.

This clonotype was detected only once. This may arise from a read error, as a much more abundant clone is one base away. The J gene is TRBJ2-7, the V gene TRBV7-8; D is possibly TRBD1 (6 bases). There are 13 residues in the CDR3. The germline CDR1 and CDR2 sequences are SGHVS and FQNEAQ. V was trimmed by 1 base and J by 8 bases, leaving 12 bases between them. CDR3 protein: CASSLVQGDQQYF. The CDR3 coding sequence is TGTGCCAGCAGCTTAGTACAGGGAGACCAGCAGTACTTC.

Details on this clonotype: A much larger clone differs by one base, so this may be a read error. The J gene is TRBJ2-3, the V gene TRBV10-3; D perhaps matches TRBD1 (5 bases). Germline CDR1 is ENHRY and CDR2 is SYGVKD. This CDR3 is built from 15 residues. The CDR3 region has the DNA TGTGTCATCAGTGAAGACAGTTCTAGCACAGATACGCAGTATTTT. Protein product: CVISEDSSSTDTQYF.

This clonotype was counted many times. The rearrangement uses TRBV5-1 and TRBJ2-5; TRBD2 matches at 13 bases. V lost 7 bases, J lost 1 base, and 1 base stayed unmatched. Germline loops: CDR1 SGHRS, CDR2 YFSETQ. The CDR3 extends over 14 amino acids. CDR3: CASGTSGAQETQYF. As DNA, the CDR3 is TGCGCCAGCGGGACTAGCGGGGCCCAAGAGACCCAGTACTTC.

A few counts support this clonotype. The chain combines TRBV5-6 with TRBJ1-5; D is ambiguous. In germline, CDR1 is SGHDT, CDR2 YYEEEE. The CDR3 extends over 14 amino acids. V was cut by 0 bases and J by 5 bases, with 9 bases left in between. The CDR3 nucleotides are TGTGCCAGCAGCTTGGCGGGAGATTATCAGCCCCAGCATTTT. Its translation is CASSLAGDYQPQHF.

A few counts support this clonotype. The DNA of the CDR3 is TGTGCCAGCAGCTTGGGTTCGGAACAGGGCTATGGCTACACCTTC. Its protein is CASSLGSEQGYGYTF. The rearrangement joins TRBV7-8 to TRBJ1-2; possibly TRBD1 for D (6 bases). This CDR3 is built from 15 residues. Trimming shortened V by 3 bases and J by 4 bases, and 15 bases separated the two germline ends. Germline V lookup: CDR1 SGHVS, CDR2 FQNEAQ.

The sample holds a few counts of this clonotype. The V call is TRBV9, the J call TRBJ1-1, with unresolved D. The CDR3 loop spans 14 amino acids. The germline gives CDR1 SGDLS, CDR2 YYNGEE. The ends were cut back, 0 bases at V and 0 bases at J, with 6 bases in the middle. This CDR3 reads CASSVAQMNTEAFF. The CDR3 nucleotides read TGTGCCAGCAGCGTAGCCCAAATGAACACTGAAGCTTTCTTT.

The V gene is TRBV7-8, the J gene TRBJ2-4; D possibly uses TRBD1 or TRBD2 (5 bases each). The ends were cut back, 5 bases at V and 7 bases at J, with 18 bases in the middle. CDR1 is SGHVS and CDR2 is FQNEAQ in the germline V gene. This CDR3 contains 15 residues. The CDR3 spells CASSLGHNRGNIQYF. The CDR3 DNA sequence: TGTGCCAGCAGCCTAGGACACAACAGAGGGAACATTCAGTACTTC.

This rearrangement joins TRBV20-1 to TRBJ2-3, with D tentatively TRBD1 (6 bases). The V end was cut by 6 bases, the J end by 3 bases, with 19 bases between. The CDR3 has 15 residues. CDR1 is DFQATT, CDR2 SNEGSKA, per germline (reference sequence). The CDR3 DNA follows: TGCAGTGCACTGACAGGAGGTAGTTGGACAGATACGCAGTATTTT. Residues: CSALTGGSWTDTQYF.

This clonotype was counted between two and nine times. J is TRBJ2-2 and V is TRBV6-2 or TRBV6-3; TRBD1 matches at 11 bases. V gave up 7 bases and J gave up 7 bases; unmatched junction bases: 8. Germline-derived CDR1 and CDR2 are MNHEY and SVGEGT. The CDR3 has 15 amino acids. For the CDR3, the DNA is TGTGCCAGCATTTCCCCGGGACAGGGGGTCGGGGAGCTGTTTTTT. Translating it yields CASISPGQGVGELFF.

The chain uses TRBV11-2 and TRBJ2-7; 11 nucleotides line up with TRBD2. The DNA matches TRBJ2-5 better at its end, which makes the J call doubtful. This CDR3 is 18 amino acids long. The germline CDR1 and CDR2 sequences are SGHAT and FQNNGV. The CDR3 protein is CASSLLAGGSPYQETQYF. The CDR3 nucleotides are TGTGCCAGCAGCTTATTAGCGGGAGGGAGTCCGTACCAAGAGACCCAGTACTTC.

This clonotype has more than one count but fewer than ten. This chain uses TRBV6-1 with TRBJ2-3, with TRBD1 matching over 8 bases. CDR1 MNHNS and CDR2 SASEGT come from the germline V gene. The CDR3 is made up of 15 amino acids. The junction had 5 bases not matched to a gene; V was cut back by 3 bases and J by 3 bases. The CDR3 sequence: CASSDRGLWTDTQYF. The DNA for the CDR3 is TGTGCCAGCAGTGACAGGGGGCTTTGGACAGATACGCAGTATTTT.